Each of the 17 T cell receptor beta chains below was sequenced from the same sample in a study of blood T cell repertoires in COVID-19. TCRdb keeps only in-frame clones here, not all; method: immunoSEQ multiplex PCR. The sample has 270,000 or so clones; around 82% are singletons. The sequenced material came from peripheral blood. Source of these receptors: a human donor in a cohort sampled during active COVID-19.

In its sample, this clone was seen once. The J gene is TRBJ2-3, the V gene TRBV6-1; TRBD1 is a possible D gene (5 bases). V dropped 4 bases and J dropped 0 bases, with 14 bases sitting between them. Germline V CDR1 and CDR2: MNHNS, SASEGT. The CDR3 is 16 residues long. The CDR3 DNA reads as TGTGCCAGCAGTGCAGGGCGTATAGTTAGCACAGATACGCAGTATTTT. It codes for CASSAGRIVSTDTQYF.

V and J are TRBV28 and TRBJ2-1, with 10 bases that match TRBD1. This CDR3 is 16 amino acids long. V was clipped by 1 base and J by 6 bases; unmatched bases: 6. Germline CDR1 reads MDHEN; CDR2 reads SYDVKM. CDR3 bases: TGTGCCAGCAGTTTATCTGGACAGGGGGTGCCCAATGAGCAGTTCTTC. This sequence encodes CASSLSGQGVPNEQFF.

This chain connects TRBV7-3 to TRBJ2-5, with 8 bases lining up with TRBD2. J was trimmed by 1 base and V by 5 bases; bases with no gene match: 6. The length of the CDR3 is 15 residues. Germline V CDR1 and CDR2: SGHTA, FQGTGA. In DNA, the CDR3 is TGTGCCAGCAGCATACACGGGACTAGCCAAGAGACCCAGTACTTC. As protein: CASSIHGTSQETQYF.

The rearrangement uses TRBV6-2 or TRBV6-3 and TRBJ2-6, with 8 bases matching TRBD2. V shed 6 bases and J 2 bases; nucleotides not matched to a gene: 6. The CDR3 sequence is 16 residues long. Germline V gene data show CDR1 as MNHEY and CDR2 as SVGEGT. CDR3 protein: CASSESGGTGANVLTF. DNA for the CDR3: TGTGCCAGCAGCGAGTCGGGGGGGACTGGGGCCAACGTCCTGACTTTC.

V usage is TRBV5-4 and J usage is TRBJ1-2; 8 bases agree with TRBD1. The CDR3 covers 13 residues. From germline, CDR1 is SGHNT and CDR2 YYREEE (reference sequence). The trim removed 9 bases at V and 3 bases at J, leaving 7 bases unmatched. The CDR3 region is CATGGARDYGYTF. CDR3 sequence (DNA): TGTGCCACAGGGGGCGCTAGGGACTATGGCTACACCTTC.

This chain connects TRBV11-2 to TRBJ2-7; D might be TRBD2 (6 bases). V lost 3 bases to trimming and J lost 0 bases, with 9 bases between them. This CDR3 spans 14 amino acids. Per the germline V gene, CDR1 is SGHAT and CDR2 is FQNNGV. The CDR3 coding sequence is TGTGCCAGCAGCTTGGGGGGACGCTCCTACGAGCAGTACTTC. Encoded protein: CASSLGGRSYEQYF.

The rearrangement links TRBV5-6 to TRBJ1-1; 9 bases agree with TRBD1. Per the germline V gene, CDR1 is SGHDT and CDR2 is YYEEEE. Losses at the gene ends were 2 bases for V and 1 base for J; bases not matched to a gene: 3. This CDR3 has 15 residues. The CDR3 DNA follows: TGTGCCAGCAGCTTTCAGGGACAGGGGAACACTGAAGCTTTCTTT. It encodes CASSFQGQGNTEAFF.

The V gene is TRBV19, the J gene TRBJ1-1, with 7 bases identical to TRBD1. With 3 bases clipped from V and 4 bases from J, the junction kept 8 bases outside the gene matches. From germline, CDR1 is LNHDA and CDR2 SQIVND (reference sequence). The CDR3 spans 15 residues. This CDR3 reads CASSIQTGSITEAFF. The CDR3 region has the DNA TGTGCCAGTAGTATCCAGACAGGGAGTATCACTGAAGCTTTCTTT.

The rearrangement links TRBV25-1 to TRBJ2-3; 7 bases map to TRBD1. This CDR3 has 15 amino acids. After removal of 3 bases from V and 3 bases from J, the junction contained 6 bases not matched to a gene. Germline lookup yields CDR1 MGHDK and CDR2 SYGVNS. DNA of the CDR3: TGTGCCAGCAGTGAGCCCGGACAGGCGACAGATACGCAGTATTTT. Amino acids: CASSEPGQATDTQYF.

V usage is TRBV6-5 and J usage is TRBJ1-4; maybe TRBD1 (5 bases). Germline loops: CDR1 MNHEY, CDR2 SVGAGI. V was shortened by 4 bases and J by 6 bases, with 18 bases between the two germline ends. The CDR3 runs to 16 residues. For the CDR3, the DNA is TGTGCCAGCAGTTCCCACGGGGGGGAGTTTGATGAAAAACTGTTTTTT. It specifies CASSSHGGEFDEKLFF.

The gene calls are TRBV9 and TRBJ2-6, with TRBD1 as a possible D gene (6 bases). The germline gives CDR1 SGDLS, CDR2 YYNGEE. V was clipped by 0 bases and J by 4 bases, with 11 bases between them. CDR3 size: 16 residues. The CDR3 spells CASSVATGSGANVLTF. The CDR3 coding sequence is TGTGCCAGCAGCGTAGCCACAGGGTCCGGGGCCAACGTCCTGACTTTC.

V usage is TRBV5-1 and J usage is TRBJ2-3, with 9 bases matching TRBD2. Germline-derived CDR1 and CDR2 are SGHRS and YFSETQ. The CDR3 is made up of 16 amino acids. V lost 0 bases and J lost 3; bases outside the gene matches: 5. The CDR3 region is CASSLASTSGTDTQYF. As DNA, the CDR3 is TGCGCCAGCAGCTTGGCCTCGACTAGCGGAACAGATACGCAGTATTTT. The entire variable domain, with the rest obtained from reference TRBV5-1 and TRBJ2-3, is as follows: KAGVTQTPRYLIKTRGQQVTLSCSPISGHRSVSWYQQTPGQGLQFLFEYFSETQRNKGNFPGRFSGRQFSNSRSEMNVSTLELGDSALYLCASSLASTSGTDTQYFGPGTRLTVL.

This clone has just a few counts. The chain joins TRBV6-5 to TRBJ2-1, with D unresolved. Germline V gene lookup returns CDR1 MNHEY and CDR2 SVGAGI. The CDR3 covers 14 residues. V gave up 6 bases and J gave up 0 bases, with 9 bases separating them. CDR3 sequence reads: CASRDFSSYNEQFF. As DNA, the CDR3 is TGTGCCAGCAGAGACTTTAGCTCCTACAATGAGCAGTTCTTC.

The chain employs TRBV12-3 or TRBV12-4 and TRBJ1-5, with a weak D call TRBD1 (5 bases). Trimming stripped 7 bases from V and 6 bases from J, with 13 bases between. The CDR3 covers 13 residues. CDR3 residues: CASKGREVQPQHF. The CDR3 DNA follows: TGTGCCAGCAAGGGCAGGGAGGTTCAGCCCCAGCATTTT.

The rearrangement joins TRBV7-2 to TRBJ1-1; D is unresolved. The V gene's germline CDR1 is SGHTA and CDR2 FQGNSA. Between the trimmed V and J ends, which lost 3 bases and 1 base, there was a span of 3 bases. The CDR3 totals 12 residues. The CDR3 coding sequence is TGTGCCAGCAGCTTCGGGAACACTGAAGCTTTCTTT. Its protein is CASSFGNTEAFF.

The V and J genes are TRBV2 and TRBJ2-1; TRBD2 is a possible D gene (5 bases). Germline V lookup: CDR1 SNHLY, CDR2 FYNNEI. The CDR3 consists of 16 residues. Trimming left V 2 bases short and J 8 bases short, with 19 bases between. CDR3 nucleotides: TGTGCCAGCAGTGAAAGGACTCCCATCGGTTTTGATGAGCAGTTCTTC. Translating it yields CASSERTPIGFDEQFF.

This chain joins TRBV28 and TRBJ1-2; TRBD1 matches 9 bases. V was clipped by 4 bases and J by 4 bases; unmatched bases: 4. Per germline, CDR1 MDHEN and CDR2 SYDVKM. There are 14 residues in the CDR3. Here the CDR3 reads CASSSQGASYGYTF. CDR3 coding DNA: TGTGCCAGCAGTTCACAGGGGGCATCCTATGGCTACACCTTC.